The sequence of this T cell receptor beta chain was determined in a study of CD8+ T cells in alopecia areata. Specified treatment: oral pan-JAK inhibitor, 5-10 mg twice daily. The investigators collected lesional scalp punch biopsies and peripheral blood from alopecia areata patients. Sequencing templates came from extracted RNA that was reverse transcribed into cDNA. Sequencing was performed with immunoSEQ multiplex PCR; in TCRdb, only in-frame clones are kept and a portion is missing. This table has about 7,400 clones, roughly 64% appearing once. This clone was counted only a few times. Sequencing was performed on skin, taken at week 4, from a patient treated with tofacitinib. The sequence was collected from a human donor with alopecia areata.

As DNA, the CDR3 is TGTGCCAGCAGCGGCATAAGCACCTACGAGCAGTACTTC. Translating gives CASSGISTYEQYF. The V gene is TRBV2, the J gene TRBJ2-7; D not resolved. The CDR3 runs to 13 residues. Germline V lookup: CDR1 SNHLY, CDR2 FYNNEI. Trimming cost V 6 bases and J 2 bases, with 11 bases left between them.